This T cell receptor (beta chain) was sequenced during a study of blood T cell repertoires in COVID-19. Study overall: Samples of COVID-19 (acute and convalescent) were obtained from the United States, Italy and Spain. Sources were T cells, B-cell-depleted T cells, or PBMCs; the material itself was cDNA or gDNA.

Authors' methods: Nucleated cell counts were estimated from reference gene primer amplification. Repertoires were generated with immunoSEQ multiplex PCR, while TCRdb's copy carries only in-frame clones and drops some. V, J and clone size are taken as reported in that table, and D and trimming were inferred from the DNA itself. The sample contains 200,000 to 300,000 clones, roughly four fifths of which appear only once. The CDR3 is made up of 11 amino acids. Trimming pared 1 base from V and 7 bases from J, leaving 8 bases between. Germline lookup yields CDR1 DFQATT and CDR2 SNEGSKA (reference sequence).

The receptor was isolated from an elderly man with acute or convalescent COVID-19. Sequencing was carried out using peripheral blood. The chain links TRBV20-1 to TRBJ2-7; no reliable D call. The CDR3 protein is CSARAQLEQYF. The CDR3, as DNA: TGCAGTGCTAGAGCCCAACTTGAGCAGTACTTC.